The 18 T cell receptor beta chains given below trace back to one sample, sequenced in a study of T-cell memory formation after mild COVID-19. A single record per CDR3 protein comes from TCRdb applying MiXCR to the 5' RACE reads. Among just under 550,000 distinct CDR3 sequences, roughly 20% were seen once, and the ten largest hold around 12%. Sample: PBMCs or a T cell subset sorted from them (not recorded which). The receptors derive from an adult woman who had mild COVID-19 (a few samples of this study predate the infection). Cell type and time point are not known.

This chain connects TRBV30 to TRBJ1-1, with D possibly being TRBD1 (5 bases). Trimming stripped 6 bases from V and 0 bases from J, with 11 bases between. CDR3 length equals 13 residues. Germline V lookup: CDR1 GTSNPN, CDR2 SVGIG (reference sequence). The CDR3 spells CACAGLLNTEAFF. CDR3 in DNA: TGTGCCTGCGCGGGACTCTTGAACACTGAAGCTTTCTTT.

V and J are TRBV30 and TRBJ1-1, with 9 positions matching TRBD1. CDR3 length: 15 amino acids. Germline assignment: CDR1 GTSNPN and CDR2 SVGIG (reference sequence). V dropped 0 bases and J dropped 5; count of bases not matched to a gene: 7. CDR3 in DNA: TGTGCCTGGAGTGTACTGGGACAGGGAAGGACTGAAGCTTTCTTT. Protein product: CAWSVLGQGRTEAFF.

This clonotype was recorded a few times. The CDR3 protein is CSAGTANTGELFF. The CDR3 DNA reads TGCAGTGCTGGTACAGCGAACACCGGGGAGCTGTTTTTT. The genes are TRBV20-1 and TRBJ2-2; D uncertain. The germline gives CDR1 DFQATT, CDR2 SNEGSKA (reference sequence). CDR3 length: 13 residues. Trimming took 5 bases from V and 0 from J, leaving 7 bases between them.

The chain employs TRBV6-5 and TRBJ2-3; 11 bases match TRBD2. Per the germline V gene, CDR1 is MNHEY and CDR2 is SVGAGI. This CDR3 is built from 14 residues. V shed 6 bases and J 5 bases; nucleotides not matched to a gene: 4. CDR3 sequence reads: CASRTGLAGDTQYF. The DNA of the CDR3 is TGTGCCAGCAGGACTGGACTAGCGGGAGATACGCAGTATTTT.

This clonotype was counted only a few times. The chain links TRBV11-2 to TRBJ1-2, with TRBD1 matching over 7 bases. The CDR3 is 13 amino acids. After removal of 4 bases from V and 3 bases from J, the junction contained 2 bases not matched to a gene. Germline assignment: CDR1 SGHAT and CDR2 FQNNGV. CDR3 protein: CASSSTGYYGYTF. The CDR3 nucleotides are TGTGCCAGCAGCTCGACAGGGTACTATGGCTACACCTTC.

This chain links TRBV20-1 with TRBJ2-3, with D unresolved. This CDR3 contains 14 residues. The germline CDR1 and CDR2 sequences are DFQATT and SNEGSKA (reference sequence). Deletions cut 0 bases from V and 1 base from J, with 8 bases between. This chain's CDR3 is CSAREVGGTDTQYF. The CDR3 region has the DNA TGCAGTGCTAGAGAAGTAGGTGGCACAGATACGCAGTATTTT.

This chain connects TRBV30 to TRBJ1-4; 9 bases align to TRBD1. After removal of 2 bases from V and 5 bases from J, the junction contained 9 bases not matched to a gene. This CDR3 contains 16 residues. Germline assignment: CDR1 GTSNPN and CDR2 SVGIG (reference sequence). CDR3 loop: CAWSPGQGTLNEKLFF. Written as DNA, the CDR3 is TGTGCCTGGAGTCCGGGACAGGGAACGTTGAATGAAAAACTGTTTTTT.

The chain's CDR3 is CASSSRVDSGNTIYF. CDR3 coding DNA: TGTGCCAGCAGCTCCCGGGTAGACTCTGGAAACACCATATATTTT. The chain carries TRBV7-9 and TRBJ1-3; D remains unclear. Trimming took 4 bases from V and 0 from J, leaving 10 bases between them. The CDR3 covers 15 residues. Germline loops: CDR1 SEHNR, CDR2 FQNEAQ (reference sequence). The full variable domain, in which reference TRBV7-9 and TRBJ1-3 provide the parts outside the CDR3, is DTGVSQNPRHKITKRGQNVTFRCDPISEHNRLYWYRQTLGQGPEFLTYFQNEAQLEKSRLLSDRFSAERPKGSFSTLEIQRTEQGDSAMYLCASSSRVDSGNTIYFGEGSWLTVV.

This clonotype was counted between two and nine times. The chain couples TRBV3-1 to TRBJ2-1; 12 nucleotides agree with TRBD2. Germline V lookup: CDR1 LGHDT, CDR2 YNNKEL (reference sequence). V shed 4 bases, J shed 7 bases, and the junction held 5 bases outside the gene matches. The length of the CDR3 is 15 residues. CDR3 coding DNA: TGTGCCAGCAGCCCTAGCGGGGGGGCACGGAATGAGCAGTTCTTC. Its translation: CASSPSGGARNEQFF.

This clonotype was recorded once. This chain uses TRBV20-1 with TRBJ1-1; D is possibly TRBD1 (6 bases). The CDR3 is 14 amino acids. Germline V gene data show CDR1 as DFQATT and CDR2 as SNEGSKA (reference sequence). V lost 2 bases and J lost 4, with 14 bases in between. CDR3 nucleotide sequence: TGCAGTGCTAGAATGGGGGGCTCGCGCACTGAAGCTTTCTTT. Translated: CSARMGGSRTEAFF.

The chain is built from TRBV7-6 and TRBJ2-1; 8 bases are shared with TRBD2. Per germline, CDR1 SGHVS and CDR2 FNYEAQ. This CDR3 has 15 residues. V lost 5 bases, J lost 2 bases, and 5 bases stayed unmatched. The chain's CDR3 is CASSPGLGPYNEQFF. The CDR3 DNA is TGTGCCAGCAGCCCGGGACTAGGTCCCTACAATGAGCAGTTCTTC.

The chain recombines TRBV12-3 or TRBV12-4 with TRBJ1-5; D remains unclear. The CDR3 extends over 15 amino acids. Between the trimmed V and J ends, which lost 3 bases and 3 bases, there was a span of 12 bases. CDR3 DNA sequence: TGTGCCAGCAGTTTTACTTCCAGTCACAATCAGCCCCAGCATTTT. Its protein product is CASSFTSSHNQPQHF.

The chain combines TRBV20-1 with TRBJ2-7, with 9 bases that match TRBD1. After removal of 7 bases from V and 7 bases from J, the junction contained 11 bases not matched to a gene. The CDR3 is 13 residues long. Looked up from germline, CDR1 is DFQATT and CDR2 is SNEGSKA (reference sequence). This CDR3 is CSVSGTGSGEQYF. In DNA, the CDR3 is TGCAGTGTCTCCGGGACAGGGTCGGGGGAGCAGTACTTC.

This chain joins TRBV7-2 and TRBJ1-1; a weak D match, TRBD1 (5 bases). The V end was cut by 4 bases, the J end by 1 base, with 13 bases between. Germline CDR1 reads SGHTA; CDR2 reads FQGNSA. The CDR3 loop spans 15 amino acids. The CDR3 loop is CASSSIGAANTEAFF. As DNA, the CDR3 is TGTGCCAGCAGCTCTATCGGGGCGGCGAACACTGAAGCTTTCTTT.

This clonotype came up a few times. The rearrangement uses TRBV6-2 or TRBV6-3 and TRBJ1-1; TRBD1 matches 8 bases. CDR1 is MNHEY and CDR2 is SVGEGT in the germline V gene. The CDR3 contains 14 residues. Trimming cost V 4 bases and J 1 base; bases outside gene matches: 2. The CDR3 reads CASSWTGWNTEAFF. CDR3 DNA sequence: TGTGCCAGCAGTTGGACAGGGTGGAACACTGAAGCTTTCTTT.

This clonotype has ten or more counts. The V gene is TRBV5-4, the J gene TRBJ2-3; D remains unclear. V was cut by 4 bases and J by 3 bases, with 6 bases left in between. Germline V gene lookup returns CDR1 SGHNT and CDR2 YYREEE (reference sequence). The CDR3 sequence is 12 residues long. CDR3 DNA: TGTGCCAGCAGCATGGGAACAGATACGCAGTATTTT. It specifies CASSMGTDTQYF. Full variable domain (remainder filled in from reference TRBV5-4 and TRBJ2-3): ETGVTQSPTHLIKTRGQQVTLRCSSQSGHNTVSWYQQALGQGPQFIFQYYREEENGRGNFPPRFSGLQFPNYSSELNVNALELDDSALYLCASSMGTDTQYFGPGTRLTVL.

The genes are TRBV4-1 and TRBJ2-5; possibly TRBD2 for D (5 bases). Trimming shortened V by 5 bases and J by 1 base, and 17 bases separated the two germline ends. CDR3 length: 16 residues. CDR1 and CDR2 from the germline V gene are MGHRA and YSYEKL. This CDR3 is CASSESISGFQETQYF. For the CDR3, the DNA is TGCGCCAGCAGCGAATCAATTTCGGGATTCCAAGAGACCCAGTACTTC.

This clonotype was picked up a small number of times. The V and J genes are TRBV11-1 and TRBJ2-7, with 7 bases matching TRBD2. The V gene end was trimmed by 3 bases and the J gene end by 9 bases; junction bases not matched to a gene: 2. Germline lookup yields CDR1 SGHAT and CDR2 FQDESV (reference sequence). CDR3 size: 11 residues. The CDR3 loop reads CASSFSGRQYF. In nucleotides, the CDR3 is TGTGCCAGCAGCTTTAGCGGGCGGCAGTACTTC.